These 16 T cell receptor beta chains were sequenced from one sample in a study of control samples from healthy donors and cancer patients. The assay was immunoSEQ multiplex PCR, and TCRdb's table has in-frame clones only and misses some. The sample contains some 200,000 clones, 85% to 95% of which appear only once. Sequencing was carried out using blood. Every receptor here comes from a man in his fifties in good health.

This CDR3 reads CASSIGRERYEQYF. DNA of the CDR3: TGTGCCAGTAGTATCGGTAGAGAAAGGTACGAGCAGTACTTC. The chain combines TRBV19 with TRBJ2-7; D unresolved. The CDR3 spans 14 residues. The V end lost 3 bases, the J end lost 4 bases, and 13 bases lay between the germline ends. The germline V gene encodes CDR1 LNHDA and CDR2 SQIVND (reference sequence).

In nucleotides, the CDR3 is TGTGCCAGCAGGTTAACAGGGGGCGGTGGACCCCTCCACTTT. This sequence encodes CASRLTGGGGPLHF. V gene TRBV28 combines with J gene TRBJ1-6, with TRBD1 identical over 9 bases. Trimming cost V 6 bases and J 12 bases; bases outside gene matches: 9. The CDR3 consists of 14 residues. Germline CDR1 is MDHEN and CDR2 is SYDVKM.

This chain joins TRBV6-5 and TRBJ1-2; 12 bases fit TRBD1. The CDR3 contains 15 residues. Trimming removed 2 bases from V and 8 bases from J; junction bases left unmatched: 6. Germline-derived CDR1 and CDR2 are MNHEY and SVGAGI. CDR3 nucleotide sequence: TGTGCCAGCAGTTACCTGGGACAGGGGGCGTGGGGCTACACCTTC. Its protein product is CASSYLGQGAWGYTF.

V usage is TRBV18 and J usage is TRBJ2-1, with D possibly TRBD1 on 5 matching bases. The V gene lost 0 bases and the J gene lost 8 bases, with 5 bases spanning the gap. The CDR3 contains 12 residues. The germline CDR1 and CDR2 sequences are KGHSH and LQKENI. The CDR3, as DNA: TGTGCCAGCTCACCACCGACAGATGAGCAGTTCTTC. Its translation is CASSPPTDEQFF.

The chain carries TRBV5-4 and TRBJ2-7; 9 bases are a match to TRBD1. CDR3 length: 16 residues. V trimming: 2 bases; J trimming: 9 bases; junction bases outside the gene matches: 15. Germline V gives CDR1 SGHNT, CDR2 YYREEE (reference sequence). The CDR3 region is CASSLHWGQGLRGQYV. DNA of the CDR3: TGTGCCAGCAGCTTACACTGGGGACAGGGCCTACGAGGGCAGTACGTC.

The CDR3 nucleotides read TGTGCCAGCAGCTTAAACGGACAGGGGGCTACTGGGGAGACCCAGTACTTC. Its translation is CASSLNGQGATGETQYF. The chain links TRBV7-2 to TRBJ2-5, with 11 positions matching TRBD1. J lost 5 bases, V lost 2 bases, and 10 bases had no gene match. The CDR3 consists of 17 residues. CDR1 is SGHTA, CDR2 FQGNSA, per germline.

This chain joins TRBV6-6 and TRBJ1-2, with TRBD1 matching 9 bases. The length of the CDR3 is 17 residues. V was pared by 6 bases and J by 8 bases, with 19 bases of the junction left unmatched. CDR1 is MNHNY and CDR2 is SVGAGI in the germline V gene (reference sequence). CDR3 bases: TGTGCCAGCAGCCGAAACCGGGACAGGGTGATCGGGGTGGGCTACACCTTC. Translated, it gives CASSRNRDRVIGVGYTF.

The CDR3 reads CASGTFTEAFF. As DNA, the CDR3 is TGTGCCAGCGGGACATTCACTGAAGCTTTCTTT. The V call is TRBV28, the J call TRBJ1-1; D is perhaps TRBD1 (6 bases). Per the germline V gene, CDR1 is MDHEN and CDR2 is SYDVKM. V was clipped by 8 bases and J by 4 bases, with 8 bases between them. The CDR3 loop spans 11 amino acids. The entire variable domain, with the rest obtained from reference TRBV28 and TRBJ1-1, is as follows: DVKVTQSSRYLVKRTGEKVFLECVQDMDHENMFWYRQDPGLGLRLIYFSYDVKMKEKGDIPEGYSVSREKKERFSLILESASTNQTSMYLCASGTFTEAFFGQGTRLTVV.

The V gene is TRBV7-2, the J gene TRBJ2-7, with 8 bases fitting TRBD2. Germline values: CDR1 SGHTA, CDR2 FQGNSA. Trimming removed 5 bases from V and 2 bases from J; junction bases left unmatched: 8. This CDR3 spans 15 amino acids. The DNA for the CDR3 is TGTGCCAGCAGCATACAAGCGGGGGCCCCCTACGAGCAGTACTTC. Translated: CASSIQAGAPYEQYF.

This sequence joins TRBV28 and TRBJ2-7, with 7 bases fitting TRBD2. The CDR3 covers 14 residues. Germline CDR1 reads MDHEN; CDR2 reads SYDVKM. The ends lost 2 bases at V and 2 bases at J; junction bases unmatched: 3. The CDR3 is CASSLRDYPYEQYV. In nucleotides, the CDR3 is TGTGCCAGCAGTTTACGGGACTACCCCTACGAGCAGTACGTC.

CDR3 nucleotides: TGTGCCAGCACATATCTGACGGGGAACACTGAAGCTTTCTTT. Encoded protein: CASTYLTGNTEAFF. The chain joins TRBV6-6 to TRBJ1-1; D is undetermined. CDR3 size: 14 residues. In germline, CDR1 is MNHNY, CDR2 SVGAGI (reference sequence). Trimming pared 7 bases from V and 1 base from J, leaving 13 bases between.

The genes are TRBV10-2 and TRBJ2-6, with D perhaps TRBD1 (6 bases). V dropped 4 bases and J dropped 2 bases, with 18 bases sitting between them. CDR3 size: 18 residues. The germline gives CDR1 WSHSY, CDR2 SAAADI. In nucleotides, the CDR3 is TGCGCCAGCAGTGCCACAGGGTTGAGTTTCACTGGGGCCAACGTCCTGACTTTC. As protein: CASSATGLSFTGANVLTF.

V usage is TRBV29-1 and J usage is TRBJ1-5, with D tentatively TRBD1 (5 bases). Germline-derived CDR1 and CDR2 are SQVTM and ANQGSEA. The CDR3 runs to 13 residues. Trimming took 4 bases from V and 6 from J, leaving 13 bases between them. In DNA form, the CDR3 reads TGCAGCGTTGGGGAGGTGGGGCGTCAGCCCCAGCATTTT. Amino acid sequence: CSVGEVGRQPQHF.

V usage is TRBV19 and J usage is TRBJ1-3; 7 bases are a match to TRBD1. V trimming: 7 bases; J trimming: 0 bases; junction bases outside the gene matches: 9. This CDR3 has 16 residues. Per the germline V gene, CDR1 is LNHDA and CDR2 is SQIVND (reference sequence). The CDR3 protein is CASNAGQRSSGNTIYF. The DNA of the CDR3 is TGTGCCAGTAACGCGGGACAGCGGAGCTCTGGAAACACCATATATTTT.

This clone was seen just once. The rearrangement joins TRBV5-1 to TRBJ1-3; tentative D call: TRBD1 (6 bases). CDR3 length: 15 residues. Trimming pared 8 bases from V and 6 bases from J, leaving 21 bases between. CDR1 SGHRS and CDR2 YFSETQ come from the germline V gene. CDR3 in amino acids: CARSPRGQVPNTIYF. CDR3 DNA: TGCGCCAGATCGCCCAGGGGCCAGGTTCCAAACACCATATATTTT.

The rearrangement links TRBV2 to TRBJ1-2; no clear D. Trimming removed 7 bases from V and 0 bases from J, with 12 bases in between. In germline, CDR1 is SNHLY, CDR2 FYNNEI. CDR3 length: 14 residues. In DNA form, the CDR3 reads TGTGCCAGCACCGCTGACACCGCTAACTATGGCTACACCTTC. This translates into CASTADTANYGYTF.